This T cell receptor (delta chain) is drawn from a study of gamma-delta chains in newborns, infants, children (dated by TCRdb to the late 2010s). For the wider study: According to the title of the study, polyclonal expansion of innate gammadelta T cells immediately after birth is driven by microbial exposure. The study investigated how microbial exposure shaped innate gammadelta T cell populations in human newborns immediately after birth.

Looking up the germline V gene yields CDR1 GEAIGNYY and CDR2 EKD. Reading from cysteine to phenylalanine, the CDR3 counts 22 amino acids. This entry keeps only the CDR3 DNA: 66 bases, framed from base 1. From V the trimming removes 0 bases and from J it removes 0 bases, while the gene matches leave 16 bases of the junction unaccounted for. This clone was detected only a few times. The antigen this receptor binds is unknown. It differs at one base from a far larger clone, so likely a read error. Additional DNA sequences in this sample encode the identical CDR3. The sequencer listed for this sample is Illumina MiSeq. In TCRdb, clones were called once more from the public reads by CATT, and rows of identical DNA were later combined. The sample profile shows a few thousand delta-chain clones; about 3% of them were found once. In total, the top ten clones hold about 15% of the sample.

The TCR originated in a child who was a newborn, infant or young child, either healthy, febrile or measles-vaccinated (not recorded which). Sequencing was done on a sample of blood. The V and J segments used are TRDV2 and TRDJ3, and 7 junction bases match TRDD3. This receptor carries the CDR3 CACDTKAYWGILGSWDTRQMFF. The sequenced DNA: TGTGCCTGTGACACCAAGGCCTACTGGGGTATACTGGGCTCCTGGGACACCCGACAGATGTTTTTC.